The sequence of this T cell receptor beta chain was determined in a study of early T cells in non-severe SARS-CoV-2 infection. Broader study findings: VDJdb matching favored anti-spike CD8 responses, missing private and CD4 specificities.

Each single cDNA molecule received a unique molecular identifier. TCRdb called the 5' RACE reads again in MiXCR, with one record for every CDR3 protein. The data show roughly 34,000 distinct CDR3 sequences, with around 4.3% seen just once and around 5.6% held by the top ten. This clonotype was counted many times. Antigen unknown. This CDR3 is built from 14 residues. V was pared by 4 bases and J by 6 bases, with 8 bases of the junction left unmatched. The sequence was obtained from an adult who was a healthcare worker with PCR-confirmed SARS-CoV-2 infection or an uninfected control (not recorded which). The rearrangement joins TRBV12-3 or TRBV12-4 to TRBJ2-7; 8 bases map to TRBD1. Sequencing was carried out using whole blood. CDR3 protein: CASSSTGEAREQYF. Here the CDR3 DNA reads TGTGCCAGCAGTTCGACAGGGGAAGCTCGCGAGCAGTACTTC.